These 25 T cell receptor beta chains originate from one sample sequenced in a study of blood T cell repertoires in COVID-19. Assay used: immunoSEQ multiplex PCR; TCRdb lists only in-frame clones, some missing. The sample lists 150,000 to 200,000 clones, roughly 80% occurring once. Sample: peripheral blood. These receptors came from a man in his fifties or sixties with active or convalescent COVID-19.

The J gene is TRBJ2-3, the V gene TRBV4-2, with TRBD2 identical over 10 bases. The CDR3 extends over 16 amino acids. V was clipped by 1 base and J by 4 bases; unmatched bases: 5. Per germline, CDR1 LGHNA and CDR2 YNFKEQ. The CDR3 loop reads CASSQGASGSPDTQYF. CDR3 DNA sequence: TGTGCCAGCAGCCAAGGAGCTAGCGGGAGCCCAGATACGCAGTATTTT.

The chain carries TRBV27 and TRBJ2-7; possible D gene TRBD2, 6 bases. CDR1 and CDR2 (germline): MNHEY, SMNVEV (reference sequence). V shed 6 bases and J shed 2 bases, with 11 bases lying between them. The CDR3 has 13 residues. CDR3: CASRIPGAYEQYF. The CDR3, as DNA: TGTGCCAGCAGGATACCGGGAGCCTACGAGCAGTACTTC.

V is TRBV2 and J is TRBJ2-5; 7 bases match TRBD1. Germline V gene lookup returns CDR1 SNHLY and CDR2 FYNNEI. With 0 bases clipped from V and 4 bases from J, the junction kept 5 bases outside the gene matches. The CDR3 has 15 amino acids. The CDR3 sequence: CASSEALAGGETQYF. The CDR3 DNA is TGTGCCAGCAGTGAAGCGCTTGCAGGGGGAGAGACCCAGTACTTC.

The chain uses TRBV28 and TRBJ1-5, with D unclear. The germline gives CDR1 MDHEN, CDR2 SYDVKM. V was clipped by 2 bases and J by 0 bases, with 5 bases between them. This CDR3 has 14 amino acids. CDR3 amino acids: CASSLGLSNQPQHF. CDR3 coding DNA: TGTGCCAGCAGTTTAGGCCTTAGCAATCAGCCCCAGCATTTT.

DNA for the CDR3: TGTGCCAGCAGCTTACGGAGGGATAATTCACCCCTCCACTTT. Amino acid sequence: CASSLRRDNSPLHF. The genes are TRBV7-9 and TRBJ1-6; D uncertain. Trimming stripped 2 bases from V and 5 bases from J, with 7 bases between. Germline V lookup: CDR1 SEHNR, CDR2 FQNEAQ (reference sequence). The CDR3 has 14 amino acids.

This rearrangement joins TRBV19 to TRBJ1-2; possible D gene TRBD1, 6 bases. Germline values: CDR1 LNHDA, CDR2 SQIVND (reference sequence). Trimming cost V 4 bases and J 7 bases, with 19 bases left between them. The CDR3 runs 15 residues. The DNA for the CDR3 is TGTGCCAGTAGTACCAGCGGGGGGCTAGGTCTTGGCTACACCTTC. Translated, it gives CASSTSGGLGLGYTF.

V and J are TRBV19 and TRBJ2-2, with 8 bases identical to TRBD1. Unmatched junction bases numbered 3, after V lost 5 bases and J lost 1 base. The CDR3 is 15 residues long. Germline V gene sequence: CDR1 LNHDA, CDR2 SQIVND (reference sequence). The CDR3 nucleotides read TGTGCCAGTAGTCGACAGGGGCGGAACACCGGGGAGCTGTTTTTT. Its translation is CASSRQGRNTGELFF.

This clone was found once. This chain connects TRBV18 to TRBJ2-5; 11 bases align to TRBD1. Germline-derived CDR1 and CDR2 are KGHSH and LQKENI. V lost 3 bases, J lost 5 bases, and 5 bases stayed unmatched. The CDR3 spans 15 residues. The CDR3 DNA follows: TGTGCCAGCTCACCGGGACAGGGGGTTGAGGAGACCCAGTACTTC. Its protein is CASSPGQGVEETQYF.

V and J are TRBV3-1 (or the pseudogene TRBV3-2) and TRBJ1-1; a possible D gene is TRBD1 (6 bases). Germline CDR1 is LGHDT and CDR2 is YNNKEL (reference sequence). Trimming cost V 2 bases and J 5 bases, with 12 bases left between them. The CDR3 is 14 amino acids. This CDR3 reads CASSQRGMRTEAFF. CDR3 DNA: TGTGCCAGCAGCCAAAGGGGGATGCGGACTGAAGCTTTCTTT.

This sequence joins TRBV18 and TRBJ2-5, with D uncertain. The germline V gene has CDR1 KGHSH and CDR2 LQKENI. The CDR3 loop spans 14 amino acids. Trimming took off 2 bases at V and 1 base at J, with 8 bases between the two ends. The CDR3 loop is CASSPFASQETQYF. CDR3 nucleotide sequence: TGTGCCAGCTCACCATTTGCCAGCCAAGAGACCCAGTACTTC.

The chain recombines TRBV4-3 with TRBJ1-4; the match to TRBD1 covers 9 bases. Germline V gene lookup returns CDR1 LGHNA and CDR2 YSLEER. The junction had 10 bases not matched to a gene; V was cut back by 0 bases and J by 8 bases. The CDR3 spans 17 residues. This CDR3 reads CASSQDSAYRGREKLFF. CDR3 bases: TGCGCCAGCAGCCAAGATTCGGCGTACAGGGGGCGAGAAAAACTGTTTTTT.

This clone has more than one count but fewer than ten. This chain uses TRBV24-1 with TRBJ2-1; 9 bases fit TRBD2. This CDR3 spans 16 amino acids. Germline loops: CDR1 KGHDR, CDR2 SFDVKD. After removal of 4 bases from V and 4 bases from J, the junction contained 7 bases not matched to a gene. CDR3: CATSDPSSGAYNEQFF. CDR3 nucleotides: TGTGCCACCAGTGACCCTTCTAGCGGGGCGTACAATGAGCAGTTCTTC.

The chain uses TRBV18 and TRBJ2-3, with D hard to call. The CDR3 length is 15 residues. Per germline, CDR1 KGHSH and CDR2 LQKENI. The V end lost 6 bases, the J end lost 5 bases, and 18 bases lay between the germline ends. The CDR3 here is CASSLPVGRRDTQYF. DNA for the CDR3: TGTGCCAGCTCCCTTCCCGTCGGTAGAAGAGATACGCAGTATTTT.

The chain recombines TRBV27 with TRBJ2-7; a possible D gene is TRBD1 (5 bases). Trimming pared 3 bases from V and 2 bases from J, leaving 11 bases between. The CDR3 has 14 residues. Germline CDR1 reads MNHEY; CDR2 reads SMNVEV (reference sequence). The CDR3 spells CASSLRTIPYEQYF. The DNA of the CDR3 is TGTGCCAGCAGTTTGAGGACAATCCCCTACGAGCAGTACTTC.

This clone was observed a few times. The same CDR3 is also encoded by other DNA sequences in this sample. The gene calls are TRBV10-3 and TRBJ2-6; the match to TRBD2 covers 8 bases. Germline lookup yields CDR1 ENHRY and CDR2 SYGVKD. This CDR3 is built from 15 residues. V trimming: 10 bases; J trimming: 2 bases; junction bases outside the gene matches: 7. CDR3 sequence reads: CATGGGFAGANVLTF. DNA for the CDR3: TGTGCCACCGGGGGGGGATTCGCTGGGGCCAACGTCCTGACTTTC.

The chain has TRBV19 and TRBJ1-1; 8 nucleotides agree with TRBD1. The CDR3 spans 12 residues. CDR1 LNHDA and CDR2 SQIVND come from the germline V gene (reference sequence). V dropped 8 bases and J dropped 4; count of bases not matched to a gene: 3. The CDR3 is CASSDRVTEAFF. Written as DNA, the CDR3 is TGTGCCAGTTCGGACAGGGTCACTGAAGCTTTCTTT.

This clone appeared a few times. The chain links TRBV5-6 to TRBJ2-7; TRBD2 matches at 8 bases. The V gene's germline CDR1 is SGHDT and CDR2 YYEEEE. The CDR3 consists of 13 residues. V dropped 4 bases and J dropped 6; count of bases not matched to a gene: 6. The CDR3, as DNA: TGTGCCAGCAGCCGACTAGCGTCCAGCGAGCAGTACTTC. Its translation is CASSRLASSEQYF.

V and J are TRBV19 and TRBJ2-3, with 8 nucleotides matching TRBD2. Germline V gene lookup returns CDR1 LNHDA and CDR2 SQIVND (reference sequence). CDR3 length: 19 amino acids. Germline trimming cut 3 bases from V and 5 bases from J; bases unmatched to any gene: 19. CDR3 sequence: CASSIWYRTSGSGKDTQYF. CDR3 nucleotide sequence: TGTGCCAGTAGTATTTGGTACAGAACCAGCGGGAGTGGGAAAGATACGCAGTATTTT. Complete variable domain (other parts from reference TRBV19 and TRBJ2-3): DGGITQSPKYLFRKEGQNVTLSCEQNLNHDAMYWYRQDPGQGLRLIYYSQIVNDFQKGDIAEGYSVSREKKESFPLTVTSAQKNPTAFYLCASSIWYRTSGSGKDTQYFGPGTRLTVL.

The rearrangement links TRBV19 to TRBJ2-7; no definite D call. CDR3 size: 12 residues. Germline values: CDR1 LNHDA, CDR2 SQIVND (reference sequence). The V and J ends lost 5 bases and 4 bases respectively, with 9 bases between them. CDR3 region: CASSPSGYEQYF. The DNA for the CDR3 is TGTGCCAGTAGTCCCTCAGGTTACGAGCAGTACTTC.

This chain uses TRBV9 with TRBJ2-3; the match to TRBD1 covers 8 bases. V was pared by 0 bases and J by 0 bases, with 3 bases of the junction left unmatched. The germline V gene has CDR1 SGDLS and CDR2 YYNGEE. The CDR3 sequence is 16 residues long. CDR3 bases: TGTGCCAGCAGCGTAGGCCCAGGGGGCAGCACAGATACGCAGTATTTT. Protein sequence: CASSVGPGGSTDTQYF. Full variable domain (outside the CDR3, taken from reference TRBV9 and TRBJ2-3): DSGVTQTPKHLITATGQRVTLRCSPRSGDLSVYWYQQSLDQGLQFLIQYYNGEERAKGNILERFSAQQFPDLHSELNLSSLELGDSALYFCASSVGPGGSTDTQYFGPGTRLTVL.

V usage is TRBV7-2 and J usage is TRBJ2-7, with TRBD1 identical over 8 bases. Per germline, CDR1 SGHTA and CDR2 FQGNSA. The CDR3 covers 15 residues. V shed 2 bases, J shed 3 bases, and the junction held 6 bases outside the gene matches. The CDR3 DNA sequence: TGTGCCAGCAGCTTACAGGACAGGGCCATCTACGAGCAGTACTTC. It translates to CASSLQDRAIYEQYF.

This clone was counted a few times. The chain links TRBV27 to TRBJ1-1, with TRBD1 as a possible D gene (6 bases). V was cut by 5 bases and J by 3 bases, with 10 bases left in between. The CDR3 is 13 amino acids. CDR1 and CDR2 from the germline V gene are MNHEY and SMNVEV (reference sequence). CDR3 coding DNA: TGTGCCAGCAGTGTTCAGGGGTACACTGAAGCTTTCTTT. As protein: CASSVQGYTEAFF.

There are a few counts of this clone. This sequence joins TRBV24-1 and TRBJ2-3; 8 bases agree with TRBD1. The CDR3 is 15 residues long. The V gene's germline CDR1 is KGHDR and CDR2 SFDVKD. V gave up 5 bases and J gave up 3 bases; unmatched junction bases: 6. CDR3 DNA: TGTGCCACCAGTGCCCTGGACAGGGAAACAGATACGCAGTATTTT. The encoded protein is CATSALDRETDTQYF.

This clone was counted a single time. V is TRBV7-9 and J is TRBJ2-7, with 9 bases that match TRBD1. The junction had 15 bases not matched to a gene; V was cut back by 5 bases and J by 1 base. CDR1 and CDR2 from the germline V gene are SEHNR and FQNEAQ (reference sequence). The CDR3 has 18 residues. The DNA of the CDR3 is TGTGCCAGCAGCGATACGGGGGGTGTTGGGACAGGGTCCTACGAGCAGTACTTC. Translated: CASSDTGGVGTGSYEQYF.

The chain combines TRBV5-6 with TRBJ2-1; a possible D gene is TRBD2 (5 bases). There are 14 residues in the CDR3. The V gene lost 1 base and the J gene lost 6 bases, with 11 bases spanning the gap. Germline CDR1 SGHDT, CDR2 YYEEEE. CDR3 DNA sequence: TGTGCCAGCAGCTTGAACCCAGGAGGCAATGAGCAGTTCTTC. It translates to CASSLNPGGNEQFF.